This section outlines one TCR beta chain sequence together with its context. This CDR3 comprises 15 residues. Germline lookup yields CDR1 KGHDR and CDR2 SFDVKD. V lost 3 bases and J lost 5, with 12 bases in between. The record originates from a study of blood T cell repertoires in COVID-19. Study as a whole: Some COVID-19 samples were acute and others convalescent; all came from the United States, Italy and Spain. The analysed material was cDNA or gDNA that came from T cells, B-cell-depleted T cells, or PBMCs.

Sequenced by immunoSEQ multiplex PCR; TCRdb stores in-frame clones only, minus some. Among fewer than 650,000 clones listed, 85% to 90% were seen once. This receptor was taken from a woman aged 45-65 years with COVID-19, enrolled during active disease. The chain has TRBV24-1 and TRBJ2-2; possible D gene TRBD1, 6 bases. The sample taken for sequencing was peripheral blood. The CDR3 spells CATSDASTGTGELFF. Written as DNA, the CDR3 is TGTGCCACCAGTGATGCCTCTACAGGGACCGGGGAGCTGTTTTTT.